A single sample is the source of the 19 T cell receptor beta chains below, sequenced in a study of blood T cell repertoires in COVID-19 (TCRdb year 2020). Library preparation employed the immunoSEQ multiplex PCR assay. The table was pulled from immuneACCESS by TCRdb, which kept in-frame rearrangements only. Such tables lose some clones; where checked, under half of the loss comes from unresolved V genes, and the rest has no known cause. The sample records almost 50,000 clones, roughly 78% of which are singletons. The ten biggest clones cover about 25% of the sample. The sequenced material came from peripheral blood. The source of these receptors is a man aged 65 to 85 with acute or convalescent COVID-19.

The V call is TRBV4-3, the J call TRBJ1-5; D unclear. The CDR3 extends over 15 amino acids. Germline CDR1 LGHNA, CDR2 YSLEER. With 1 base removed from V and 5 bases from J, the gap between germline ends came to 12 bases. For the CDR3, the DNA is TGCGCCAGCAGCCAAGCGGCTGGAGAGGATCAGCCCCAGCATTTT. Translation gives CASSQAAGEDQPQHF.

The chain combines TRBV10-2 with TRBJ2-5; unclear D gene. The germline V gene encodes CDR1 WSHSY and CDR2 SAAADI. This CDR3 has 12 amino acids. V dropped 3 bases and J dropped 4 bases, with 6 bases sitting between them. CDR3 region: CASSEPGETQYF. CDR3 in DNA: TGCGCCAGCAGTGAACCCGGAGAGACCCAGTACTTC.

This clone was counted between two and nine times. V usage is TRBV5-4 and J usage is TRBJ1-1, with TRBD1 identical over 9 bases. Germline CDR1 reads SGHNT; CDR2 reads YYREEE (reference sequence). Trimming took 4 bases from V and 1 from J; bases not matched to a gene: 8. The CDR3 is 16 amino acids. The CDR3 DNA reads TGTGCCAGCAGCACACCTCCGGGACAGGGGAACACTGAAGCTTTCTTT. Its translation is CASSTPPGQGNTEAFF.

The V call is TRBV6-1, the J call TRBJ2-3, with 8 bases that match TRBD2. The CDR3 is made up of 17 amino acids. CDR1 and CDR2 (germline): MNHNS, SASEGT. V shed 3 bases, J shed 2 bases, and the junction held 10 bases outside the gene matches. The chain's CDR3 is CASSDILSGGATDTQYF. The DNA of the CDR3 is TGTGCCAGCAGTGACATCCTAAGCGGGGGAGCCACAGATACGCAGTATTTT.

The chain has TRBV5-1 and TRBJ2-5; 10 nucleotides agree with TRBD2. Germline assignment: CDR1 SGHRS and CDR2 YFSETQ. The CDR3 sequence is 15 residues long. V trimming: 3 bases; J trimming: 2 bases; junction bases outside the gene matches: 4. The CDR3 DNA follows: TGCGCCAGCAGCTGGACAGCGGGGGGGCAAGAGACCCAGTACTTC. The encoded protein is CASSWTAGGQETQYF.

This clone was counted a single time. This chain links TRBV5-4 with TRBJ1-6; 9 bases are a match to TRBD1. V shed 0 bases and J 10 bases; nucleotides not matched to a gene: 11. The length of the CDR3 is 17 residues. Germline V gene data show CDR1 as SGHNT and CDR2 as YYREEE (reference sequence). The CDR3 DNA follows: TGTGCCAGCAGCTTGGGGACAGGGGTTTCCCTCAGGTCACCCCTCCACTTT. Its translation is CASSLGTGVSLRSPLHF.

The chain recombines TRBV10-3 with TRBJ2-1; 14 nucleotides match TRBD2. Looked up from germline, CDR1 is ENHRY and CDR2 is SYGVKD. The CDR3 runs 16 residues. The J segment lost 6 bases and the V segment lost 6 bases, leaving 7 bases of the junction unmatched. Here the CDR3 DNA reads TGTGCCATCAGCGGGACTAGCGGGAGTAGGCCCAATGAGCAGTTCTTC. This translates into CAISGTSGSRPNEQFF.

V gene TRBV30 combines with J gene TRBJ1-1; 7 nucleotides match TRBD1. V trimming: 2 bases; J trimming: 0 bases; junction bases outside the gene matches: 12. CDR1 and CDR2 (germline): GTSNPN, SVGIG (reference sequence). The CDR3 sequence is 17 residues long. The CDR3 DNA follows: TGTGCCTGGAGTACCACAGGGGCCAGCTACATGAACACTGAAGCTTTCTTT. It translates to CAWSTTGASYMNTEAFF.

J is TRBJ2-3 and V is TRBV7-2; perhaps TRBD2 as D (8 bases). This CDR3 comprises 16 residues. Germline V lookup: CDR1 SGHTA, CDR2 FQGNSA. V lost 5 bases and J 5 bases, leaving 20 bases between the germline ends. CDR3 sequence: CASSRGGRGLGDTQYF. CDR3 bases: TGTGCCAGCAGCCGCGGGGGGAGGGGGCTTGGAGATACGCAGTATTTT.

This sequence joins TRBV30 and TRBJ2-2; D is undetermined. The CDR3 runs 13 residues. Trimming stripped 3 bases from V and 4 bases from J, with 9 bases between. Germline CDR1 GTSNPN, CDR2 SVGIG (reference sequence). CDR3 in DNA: TGTGCCTGGAGAACTACCCTCACCGGGGAGCTGTTTTTT. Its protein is CAWRTTLTGELFF.

The CDR3 loop is CATSALLDRGNEQFF. CDR3 DNA: TGTGCCACCAGCGCCCTCCTGGACAGGGGCAATGAGCAGTTCTTC. The gene calls are TRBV15 and TRBJ2-1; 9 bases are shared with TRBD1. Germline V lookup: CDR1 LNHNV, CDR2 YYDKDF (reference sequence). There are 15 residues in the CDR3. The V segment lost 5 bases and the J segment 6 bases; nucleotides outside the gene matches: 8.

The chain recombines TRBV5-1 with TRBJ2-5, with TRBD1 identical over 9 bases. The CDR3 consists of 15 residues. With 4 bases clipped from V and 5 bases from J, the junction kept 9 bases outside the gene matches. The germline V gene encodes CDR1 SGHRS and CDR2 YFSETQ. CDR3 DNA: TGCGCCAGCAGCCCCCTCGGACAGGGGCAGGAGACCCAGTACTTC. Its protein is CASSPLGQGQETQYF.

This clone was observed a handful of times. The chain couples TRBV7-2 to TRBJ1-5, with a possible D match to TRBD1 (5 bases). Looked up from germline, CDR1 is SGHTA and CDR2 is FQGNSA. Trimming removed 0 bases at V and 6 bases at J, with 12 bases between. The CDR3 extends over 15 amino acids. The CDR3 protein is CASSLAGGPAQPQHF. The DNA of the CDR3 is TGTGCCAGCAGCTTAGCCGGGGGACCGGCTCAGCCCCAGCATTTT.

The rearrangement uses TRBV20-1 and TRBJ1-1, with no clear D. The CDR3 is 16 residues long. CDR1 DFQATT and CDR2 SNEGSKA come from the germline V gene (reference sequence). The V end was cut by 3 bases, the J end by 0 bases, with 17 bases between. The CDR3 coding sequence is TGCAGTGCTAGTTCCCCGGGAGCGGCAATGAACACTGAAGCTTTCTTT. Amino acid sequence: CSASSPGAAMNTEAFF.

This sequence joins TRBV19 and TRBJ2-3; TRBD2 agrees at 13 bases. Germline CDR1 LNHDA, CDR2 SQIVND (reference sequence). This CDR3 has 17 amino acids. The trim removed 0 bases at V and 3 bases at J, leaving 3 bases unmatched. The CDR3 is CASSIELAGGITDTQYF. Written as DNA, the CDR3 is TGTGCCAGTAGTATAGAACTAGCGGGAGGGATAACAGATACGCAGTATTTT.

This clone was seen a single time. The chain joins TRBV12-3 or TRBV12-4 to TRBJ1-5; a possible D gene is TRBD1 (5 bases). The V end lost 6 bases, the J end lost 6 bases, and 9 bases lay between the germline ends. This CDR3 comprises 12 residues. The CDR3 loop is CASRFGGQPQHF. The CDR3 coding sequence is TGTGCCAGCAGATTCGGGGGTCAGCCCCAGCATTTT.

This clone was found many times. DNA for the CDR3: TGTGCCAGCAGCTTATTACAGGGTGTCGACGAGCAGTACTTC. It codes for CASSLLQGVDEQYF. The chain employs TRBV7-9 and TRBJ2-7; the D gene is possibly TRBD1 (6 bases). The CDR3 runs to 14 residues. Germline V gives CDR1 SEHNR, CDR2 FQNEAQ (reference sequence). Between the trimmed V and J ends, which lost 2 bases and 5 bases, there was a span of 13 bases.

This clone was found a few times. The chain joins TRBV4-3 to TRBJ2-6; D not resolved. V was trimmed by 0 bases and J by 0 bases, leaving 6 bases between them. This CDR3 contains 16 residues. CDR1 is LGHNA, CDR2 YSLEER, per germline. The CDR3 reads CASSQESPSGANVLTF. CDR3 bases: TGCGCCAGCAGCCAAGAATCTCCCTCTGGGGCCAACGTCCTGACTTTC.

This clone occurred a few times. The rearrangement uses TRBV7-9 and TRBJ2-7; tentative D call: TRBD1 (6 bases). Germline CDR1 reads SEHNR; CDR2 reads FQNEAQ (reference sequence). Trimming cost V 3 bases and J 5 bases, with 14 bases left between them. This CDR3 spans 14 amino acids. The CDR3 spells CASSFGRGGDEQYF. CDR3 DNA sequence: TGTGCCAGCAGCTTTGGCAGGGGTGGGGACGAGCAGTACTTC.